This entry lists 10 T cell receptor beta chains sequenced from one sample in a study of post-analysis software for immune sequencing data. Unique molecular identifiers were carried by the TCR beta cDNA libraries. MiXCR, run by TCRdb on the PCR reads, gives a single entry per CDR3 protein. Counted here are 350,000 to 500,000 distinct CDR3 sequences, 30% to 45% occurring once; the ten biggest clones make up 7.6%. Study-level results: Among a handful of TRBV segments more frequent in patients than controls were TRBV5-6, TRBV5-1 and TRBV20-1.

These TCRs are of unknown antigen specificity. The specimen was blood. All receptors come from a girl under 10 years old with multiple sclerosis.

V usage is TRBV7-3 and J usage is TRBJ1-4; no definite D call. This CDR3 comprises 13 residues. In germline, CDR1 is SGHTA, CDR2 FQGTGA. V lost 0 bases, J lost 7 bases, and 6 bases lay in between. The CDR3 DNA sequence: TGTGCCAGCAGCTTAACGTCTCCTGAAAAACTGTTTTTT. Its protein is CASSLTSPEKLFF.

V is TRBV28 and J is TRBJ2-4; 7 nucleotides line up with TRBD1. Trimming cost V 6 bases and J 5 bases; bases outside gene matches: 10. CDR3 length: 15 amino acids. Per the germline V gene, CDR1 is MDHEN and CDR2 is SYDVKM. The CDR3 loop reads CASSWIQGVENIQYF. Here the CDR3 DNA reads TGTGCCAGCAGCTGGATTCAGGGGGTTGAAAACATTCAGTACTTC.

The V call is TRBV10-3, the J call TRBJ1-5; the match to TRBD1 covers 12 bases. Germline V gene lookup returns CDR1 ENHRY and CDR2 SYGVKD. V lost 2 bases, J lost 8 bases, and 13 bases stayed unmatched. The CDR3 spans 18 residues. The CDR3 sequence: CAISERGTGTGGYKPQHF. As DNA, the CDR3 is TGTGCCATCAGTGAGAGGGGGACCGGGACAGGGGGCTATAAGCCCCAGCATTTT.

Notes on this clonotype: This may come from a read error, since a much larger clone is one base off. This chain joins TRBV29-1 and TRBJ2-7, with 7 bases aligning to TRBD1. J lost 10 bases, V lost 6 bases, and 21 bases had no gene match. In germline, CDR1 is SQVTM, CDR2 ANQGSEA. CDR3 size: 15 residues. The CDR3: CSVVMGKGAQEAQYF. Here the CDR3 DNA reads TGCAGCGTGGTTATGGGGAAGGGGGCCCAAGAGGCCCAGTACTTC.

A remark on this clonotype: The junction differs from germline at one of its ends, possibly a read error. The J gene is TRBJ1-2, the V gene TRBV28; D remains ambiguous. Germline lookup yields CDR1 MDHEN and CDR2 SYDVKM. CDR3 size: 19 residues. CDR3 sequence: CVSSLSTRTARLLSYGYTF. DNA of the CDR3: TGTGTCAGCAGTTTGTCAACTAGGACGGCCCGGCTGTTATCATATGGCTACACCTTC.

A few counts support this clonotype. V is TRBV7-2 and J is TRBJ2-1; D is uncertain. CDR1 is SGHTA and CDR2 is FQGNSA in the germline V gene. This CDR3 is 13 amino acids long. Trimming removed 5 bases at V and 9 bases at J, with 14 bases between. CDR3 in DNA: TGTGCCAGCAGCACCCCAAATCGCGGTGAGCAGTTCTTC. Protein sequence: CASSTPNRGEQFF.

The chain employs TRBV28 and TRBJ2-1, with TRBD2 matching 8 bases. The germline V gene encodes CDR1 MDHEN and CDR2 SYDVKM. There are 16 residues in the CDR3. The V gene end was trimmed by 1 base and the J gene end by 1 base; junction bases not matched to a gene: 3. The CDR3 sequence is CASSLYGGGSYNEQFF. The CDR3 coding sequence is TGTGCCAGCAGTTTATACGGCGGGGGGTCCTACAATGAGCAGTTCTTC. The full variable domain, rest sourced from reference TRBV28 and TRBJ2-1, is DVKVTQSSRYLVKRTGEKVFLECVQDMDHENMFWYRQDPGLGLRLIYFSYDVKMKEKGDIPEGYSVSREKKERFSLILESASTNQTSMYLCASSLYGGGSYNEQFFGPGTRLTVL.

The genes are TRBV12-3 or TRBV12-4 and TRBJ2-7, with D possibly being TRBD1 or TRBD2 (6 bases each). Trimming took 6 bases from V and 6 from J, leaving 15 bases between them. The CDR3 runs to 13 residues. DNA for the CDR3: TGTGCCAGCAGGGCCGGGGGCAGAGGCGAGCAGTACTTC. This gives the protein CASRAGGRGEQYF.

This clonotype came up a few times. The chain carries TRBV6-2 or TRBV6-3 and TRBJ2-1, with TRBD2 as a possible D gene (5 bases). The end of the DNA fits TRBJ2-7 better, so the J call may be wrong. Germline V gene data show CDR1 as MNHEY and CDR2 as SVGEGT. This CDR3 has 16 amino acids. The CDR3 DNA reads TGTGCCAGCAGTTACCGTCCACCTAGCTCCTACAATGAGCAGTACTTC. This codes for CASSYRPPSSYNEQYF.

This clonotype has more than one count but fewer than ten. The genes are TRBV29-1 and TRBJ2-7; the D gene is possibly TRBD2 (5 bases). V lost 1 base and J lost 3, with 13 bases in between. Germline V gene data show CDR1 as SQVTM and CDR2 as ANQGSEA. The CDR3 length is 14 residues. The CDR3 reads CSVEGPSGRYEQYF. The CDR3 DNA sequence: TGCAGCGTTGAAGGGCCCAGCGGACGCTACGAGCAGTACTTC.